This record covers a single T cell receptor beta chain. V was trimmed by 4 bases and J by 7 bases, leaving 11 bases between them. The CDR3 has 13 residues. CDR1 is SGHAT and CDR2 is FQNNGV in the germline V gene. The data were taken from a study of OX40 agonist ivuxolimab in advanced cancers. Study-wide background: Three patients responded partially, comprising one with hepatocellular carcinoma and two with cutaneous melanoma.

TCRdb keeps only in-frame clones here, not all; method: immunoSEQ multiplex PCR. The sample contains 90,000 to 130,000 clones, approximately 89% of which appear only once. The sample in question was CD4+ or CD8+ T cells sorted from blood, obtained in a trial of the OX40 agonist ivuxolimab. This chain uses TRBV11-2 with TRBJ1-5; D is unresolved. This TCR was sampled from an adult with an advanced solid tumor such as melanoma, head and neck, liver or kidney cancer. CDR3 sequence: CASSYSLEQPQHF. The CDR3 DNA is TGTGCCAGCAGCTACAGTTTAGAGCAGCCCCAGCATTTT.